The entry below gives a single T cell receptor beta chain sequence along with its context. The read terminates 3 residues before the CDR3 end, so the remaining end is supplied by the germline J gene. The entry originates in a study of T cells in women clearing cervical HPV infection. The CDR3 spans 12 residues. Germline V gene lookup returns CDR1 GTSNPN and CDR2 SVGIG (reference sequence). Profiling relied on immunoSEQ multiplex PCR, and the TCRdb table lists in-frame clones only, not all of them. The table gives more than 20,000 clones; the top ten clones make up 4% to 6% of it. The clonotype comes from a woman aged 18 to 69 with a cervical HPV16 infection that either progressed to CIN3+ or cleared (not recorded which). Sample: blood buffy coat. The V gene is TRBV30, the J gene TRBJ1-1, with 11 bases identical to TRBD1. CDR3 DNA (partial): TGTGCCTGGAGCCAGGGACAGGGGGGA. It translates to CAWSQGQGG. The entire CDR3 sequence reads CAWSQGQGGAFF.